This is a list of T cell receptor beta chains from one sample in a study of blood T cell repertoires in COVID-19. Data came from immunoSEQ multiplex PCR; TCRdb stores just in-frame clones and leaves some out. The sample yields more than 85,000 clones, around 80% seen once. Sample: peripheral blood. These receptors came from a woman older than 75 with acute or convalescent COVID-19. CDR3s include the opening cysteine and the closing phenylalanine or tryptophan. A D gene is named only where the DNA matches it firmly. Expanded clones get a size class; other rows say once, few or many, or leave the size out.

TRBV9	TRBD1	few	TRBJ2-7	CASSKQGDSYEQYF	TGTGCCAGCAGTAAACAGGGGGACTCCTACGAGCAGTACTTC
TRBV5-5	NA	NA	TRBJ1-6	CASSLEAALLGSPLHF	TGTGCCAGCAGCTTGGAAGCGGCTCTCCTTGGGTCACCCCTCCACTTT
TRBV5-4	NA	NA	TRBJ2-3	CASSKASATDTQYF	TGTGCCAGCAGCAAGGCTAGCGCAACAGATACGCAGTATTTT
TRBV11-2	TRBD2	NA	TRBJ2-3	CASSQILARGRGTATQYF	TGTGCCAGCAGTCAAATACTGGCGCGGGGGAGGGGCACAGCTACGCAGTATTTT
TRBV7-8	NA	few	TRBJ1-6	CARQGEENSPLHF	TGTGCCAGACAGGGTGAGGAAAATTCACCCCTCCACTTT
TRBV3-1/TRBV3-2	TRBD2	NA	TRBJ2-7	CASSQDSGTSLYEQYF	TGTGCCAGCAGCCAAGATAGCGGGACCTCCCTCTACGAGCAGTACTTC
TRBV4-3	TRBD2	once	TRBJ2-2	CASSQELAGDTGELFF	TGCGCCAGCAGCCAAGAACTAGCGGGAGACACCGGGGAGCTGTTTTTT
TRBV19	NA	NA	TRBJ2-2	CASSIHSNTGELFF	TGTGCCAGTAGTATACATTCCAACACCGGGGAGCTGTTTTTT
TRBV2	NA	NA	TRBJ2-5	CASIGWEETQYF	TGTGCCAGCATCGGATGGGAGGAGACCCAGTACTTC
TRBV29-1	TRBD2	NA	TRBJ2-2	CSVRRTSGVGTGELFF	TGCAGCGTCCGAAGGACTAGCGGGGTCGGCACCGGGGAGCTGTTTTTT
TRBV6-4	TRBD2	NA	TRBJ2-1	CASSDSWTSGKQFF	TGTGCCAGCAGTGACTCATGGACTAGCGGGAAGCAATTCTTC
TRBV10-3	TRBD2	few	TRBJ2-7	CAISESVGGRPYEQYF	TGTGCCATCAGTGAGTCGGTGGGGGGGAGACCCTACGAGCAGTACTTC
TRBV6-1	TRBD1	NA	TRBJ1-2	CASSRDRDMDGYTF	TGTGCCAGCAGTCGGGACAGGGATATGGATGGCTACACCTTC